A selection of T cell receptor beta chains follows, all from one sample in a study of vaccination and CD4 T cells after COVID-19. No antigen has been assigned to these receptors. Each CDR3 protein gets one entry after TCRdb re-called the PCR reads with MiXCR. The sample consists of nearly 15,000 distinct CDR3 sequences, around 49% of them appearing once. The sequenced sample consisted of CD4+ T cells from blood, cultured in vitro. All receptors come from a human donor who had recovered from COVID-19. Both conserved end residues are part of each CDR3. A D gene is named only where the DNA matches it firmly. Rows may omit the clone size; those that give it use once, few, many or a size class.

clone_size	d_call	v_call	j_call	cdr3_aa	cdr3_nt
NA	NA	TRBV7-8	TRBJ2-7	CASSLTTLKGTYEQYF	TGTGCCAGCAGCTTAACCACGCTTAAGGGTACCTACGAGCAGTACTTC
once	NA	TRBV28	TRBJ1-5	CASSPRRIVQHQPQHF	TGTGCCAGCAGTCCTAGAAGGATCGTTCAGCATCAGCCCCAGCATTTT
NA	NA	TRBV7-8	TRBJ2-7	CASSFGLSYEQYF	TGTGCCAGCAGCTTCGGTCTTTCCTACGAGCAGTACTTC
NA	TRBD1	TRBV20-1	TRBJ1-2	CSPGKQGANYGYTF	TGCAGTCCCGGAAAACAGGGGGCCAACTATGGCTACACCTTC
NA	NA	TRBV6-5	TRBJ2-3	CASSYGTLPSTDTQYF	TGTGCCAGCAGTTACGGGACACTGCCTAGCACAGATACGCAGTATTTT
NA	NA	TRBV5-5	TRBJ1-2	CASSLEGTGGYTF	TGTGCCAGCAGCTTGGAGGGGACGGGCGGCTACACCTTC
few	TRBD2	TRBV20-1	TRBJ2-5	CSAPGGETQYF	TGCAGTGCTCCGGGGGGAGAGACCCAGTACTTC
NA	TRBD2	TRBV6-1	TRBJ2-7	CATRRTSESYEQYF	TGTGCCACCAGAAGGACTAGCGAATCCTACGAGCAGTACTTC
NA	NA	TRBV28	TRBJ2-7	CASSLRNTGTFYEQYF	TGTGCCAGCAGTTTACGCAATACCGGGACCTTCTACGAGCAGTACTTC
NA	NA	TRBV7-2	TRBJ2-3	CASSPLWTDTQYF	TGTGCCAGCAGCCCCTTGTGGACAGATACGCAGTATTTT
NA	TRBD2	TRBV7-2	TRBJ2-7	CASSESGLAEYNEQYF	TGTGCCAGCAGCGAATCCGGACTAGCGGAATACAATGAGCAGTACTTC
NA	TRBD1	TRBV7-2	TRBJ2-7	CASSGPGQTYEQYF	TGTGCCAGCAGCGGTCCGGGACAGACCTACGAGCAGTACTTC
few	NA	TRBV7-3	TRBJ2-1	CASSPRTGGAEQFF	TGTGCCAGCAGCCCTCGGACAGGAGGGGCTGAGCAGTTCTTC
NA	TRBD1	TRBV7-2	TRBJ2-2	CASSLAKRRGQPNTGELFF	TGTGCCAGCAGCTTAGCAAAGAGACGGGGACAGCCCAACACCGGGGAGCTGTTTTTT
few	NA	TRBV20-1	TRBJ2-3	CSAPERPGDTQYF	TGCAGTGCCCCAGAGCGGCCAGGGGATACGCAGTATTTT
NA	NA	TRBV20-1	TRBJ2-1	CSARVPVGDSYNEQFF	TGCAGTGCTAGAGTCCCGGTGGGAGACTCCTACAATGAGCAGTTCTTC
NA	NA	TRBV28	TRBJ1-6	CASSPSSGLGSVDSPLHF	TGTGCCAGCAGCCCTTCTTCGGGACTTGGATCGGTTGATTCACCCCTCCACTTT
NA	NA	TRBV6-2/TRBV6-3	TRBJ2-7	CASSYRGGGSPYEQYF	TGTGCCAGCAGTTACCGGGGAGGCGGGTCCCCCTACGAGCAGTACTTC
few	TRBD1	TRBV27	TRBJ1-5	CASSLRDSPNSNQPQHF	TGTGCCAGCAGTTTAAGGGACAGCCCGAATTCCAATCAGCCCCAGCATTTT
NA	NA	TRBV27	TRBJ2-3	CASSFRPDTQYF	TGTGCCAGCAGTTTCCGGCCAGATACGCAGTATTTT
NA	TRBD1	TRBV20-1	TRBJ1-2	CSARVSDRGFYGYTF	TGCAGTGCTAGAGTTTCGGACAGGGGATTTTATGGCTACACCTTC
few	NA	TRBV20-1	TRBJ1-2	CSASVGQRGDGYTF	TGCAGTGCTAGTGTAGGACAACGGGGGGATGGCTACACCTTC
medium-sized	TRBD1	TRBV7-9	TRBJ2-7	CASSLTGDEQYF	TGTGCCAGCAGCTTGACAGGGGATGAGCAGTACTTC
NA	NA	TRBV4-3	TRBJ2-5	CASSQDRAGAETQYF	TGCGCCAGCAGCCAAGATCGGGCAGGGGCAGAGACCCAGTACTTC
NA	NA	TRBV11-2	TRBJ2-2	CASSLDIAGTGELFF	TGTGCCAGCAGCTTAGATATCGCCGGCACCGGGGAGCTGTTTTTT
few	NA	TRBV6-5	TRBJ2-7	CASSYRGLKHEQYF	TGTGCCAGCAGTTACCGGGGGCTAAAACACGAGCAGTACTTC
few	TRBD1	TRBV7-2	TRBJ2-3	CASSSWTGVGTDTQYF	TGTGCCAGCAGCTCCTGGACAGGGGTCGGCACAGATACGCAGTATTTT
NA	NA	TRBV10-1	TRBJ1-1	CASSESPGSNTEAFF	TGCGCCAGCAGTGAGTCACCAGGGTCGAACACTGAAGCTTTCTTT
NA	TRBD1	TRBV23-1	TRBJ2-7	CASSQFSGTAEEEQYF	TGCGCCAGCAGTCAATTCTCAGGGACAGCTGAGGAAGAGCAGTACTTC
NA	NA	TRBV6-5	TRBJ1-4	CASSYSSTGEKLFF	TGTGCCAGCAGTTACTCTTCAACTGGAGAAAAACTGTTTTTT
NA	NA	TRBV4-2	TRBJ2-7	CASSPSVASSYEQYF	TGTGCCAGCAGCCCCTCTGTAGCGAGCTCCTACGAGCAGTACTTC
NA	NA	TRBV7-9	TRBJ2-3	CASSALSRLDTQYF	TGTGCCAGCAGCGCCCTTTCTAGGTTAGATACGCAGTATTTT
NA	TRBD1	TRBV5-1	TRBJ2-3	CASSFATGEGGTQYF	TGCGCCAGCAGCTTTGCGACAGGGGAAGGGGGTACGCAGTATTTT
NA	NA	TRBV18	TRBJ2-2	CASSPQTRRNTGELFF	TGTGCCAGCTCACCGCAAACTAGAAGGAACACCGGGGAGCTGTTTTTT
few	TRBD2	TRBV6-1	TRBJ2-5	CASSRLFGELAGGETQYF	TGTGCCAGCAGTAGACTCTTCGGGGAACTAGCGGGGGGGGAGACCCAGTACTTC
NA	TRBD2	TRBV20-1	TRBJ2-5	CSARSLRLAGGRQETQYF	TGCAGTGCTAGATCCCTCCGACTAGCGGGAGGGCGACAAGAGACCCAGTACTTC
once	NA	TRBV6-5	TRBJ2-7	CASSSPDGGKTYEQYF	TGTGCCAGCAGTTCCCCCGACGGGGGAAAAACCTACGAGCAGTACTTC
NA	NA	TRBV5-4	TRBJ1-3	CASSVEDSLSWYF	TGTGCCAGCAGCGTCGAGGACAGCCTGTCCTGGTATTTT
NA	NA	TRBV10-3	TRBJ2-7	CAISGEGAGVIARSYEQYF	TGTGCCATCAGTGGGGAAGGTGCAGGGGTGATTGCTAGATCCTACGAGCAGTACTTC
few	NA	TRBV15	TRBJ2-7	CATSRVGPQRDMDEQYF	TGTGCCACCAGCAGAGTGGGCCCTCAACGTGACATGGACGAGCAGTACTTC
NA	TRBD1	TRBV20-1	TRBJ2-1	CSARTGKDYNEQFF	TGCAGTGCCCGGACAGGGAAAGATTACAATGAGCAGTTCTTC
NA	NA	TRBV6-1	TRBJ1-2	CASSERDRSYGYTF	TGTGCCAGCAGTGAACGGGACCGTAGCTATGGCTACACCTTC
NA	NA	TRBV5-1	TRBJ2-7	CASTDTGTRYEQYF	TGCGCCAGCACCGATACCGGGACCCGTTACGAGCAGTACTTC
NA	TRBD2	TRBV7-2	TRBJ2-3	CASSSLGAGFTDTQYF	TGTGCCAGCAGCTCCCTGGGAGCGGGGTTCACAGATACGCAGTATTTT